The 28 T cell receptor beta chains presented below share a single source sample, sequenced in a study of identical twins. TCRdb fed the 5' RACE reads into MiXCR, producing one record per CDR3 protein. The sample has hundreds of thousands of distinct CDR3 sequences, 5.5% to 6.5% seen once; the top ten hold 1.5% to 2%. Sequencing was performed on naive T cells sorted from blood. These receptors originate from a man aged 18 to 29 in good health.

This chain uses TRBV19 with TRBJ2-7; D possibly corresponds to TRBD2 (6 bases). This CDR3 region has 17 residues. Trimming cost V 5 bases and J 3 bases, with 23 bases left between them. Germline V gene sequence: CDR1 LNHDA, CDR2 SQIVND (reference sequence). The CDR3 nucleotides read TGTGCCAGTAGTGCGGGACCAGGAGGCGGAAATTTCTACGAGCAGTACTTC. Its translation: CASSAGPGGGNFYEQYF.

The V and J genes are TRBV28 and TRBJ2-3; tentative D call: TRBD2 (5 bases). The CDR3 extends over 14 amino acids. Germline V CDR1 and CDR2: MDHEN, SYDVKM. Trimming removed 3 bases from V and 2 bases from J, with 9 bases in between. This chain's CDR3 is CASSFTSNTDTQYF. The DNA for the CDR3 is TGTGCCAGCAGTTTTACTAGTAACACAGATACGCAGTATTTT.

Only a few counts were recorded for this clonotype. The rearrangement links TRBV5-4 to TRBJ2-1, with 10 positions matching TRBD2. Germline assignment: CDR1 SGHNT and CDR2 YYREEE (reference sequence). Trimming cost V 4 bases and J 13 bases; bases outside gene matches: 5. CDR3 length: 12 amino acids. The CDR3 region is CASSESGRGQFF. DNA of the CDR3: TGTGCCAGCAGCGAGAGCGGGAGGGGTCAGTTCTTC.

This clonotype appeared many times. The rearrangement joins TRBV29-1 to TRBJ1-2; TRBD1 matches at 10 bases. V gave up 3 bases and J gave up 7 bases; unmatched junction bases: 5. Germline CDR1 SQVTM, CDR2 ANQGSEA. The length of the CDR3 is 13 residues. Here the CDR3 DNA reads TGCAGCGTTGAGGGCTGGACAGGGGGTGGCTACACCTTC. Translating gives CSVEGWTGGGYTF.

About this clonotype itself: A single base separates this from a much larger clone, so it may be a read error. The chain is built from TRBV7-8 and TRBJ2-2, with D perhaps TRBD1 (6 bases). The CDR3 is 14 residues long. In germline, CDR1 is SGHVS, CDR2 FQNEAQ. Trimming removed 5 bases at V and 1 base at J, with 8 bases between. CDR3 in amino acids: CASSKTGNTGELFF. The DNA of the CDR3 is TGTGCCAGCAGCAAGACAGGGAACACCGGGGAGCTGTTTTTT.

J is TRBJ2-5 and V is TRBV2; D may be TRBD2 (5 bases). Trimming removed 3 bases at V and 1 base at J, with 9 bases between. Germline V gene lookup returns CDR1 SNHLY and CDR2 FYNNEI. The CDR3 is made up of 14 amino acids. The CDR3: CASSDRLAQETQYF. The CDR3 DNA follows: TGTGCCAGCAGTGATAGGCTAGCCCAAGAGACCCAGTACTTC.

This clonotype has at least ten counts. This chain joins TRBV12-3 or TRBV12-4 and TRBJ1-1; D not resolved. V was cut by 1 base and J by 2 bases, with 11 bases left in between. The CDR3 covers 15 residues. The CDR3 loop is CASSLEVSPNTEAFF. The DNA for the CDR3 is TGTGCCAGCAGTTTAGAAGTCAGTCCAAACACTGAAGCTTTCTTT.

At least ten counts were recorded for this clonotype. The rearrangement uses TRBV5-1 and TRBJ2-3, with D possibly TRBD1 on 5 matching bases. The CDR3 runs 13 residues. Trimming pared 6 bases from V and 4 bases from J, leaving 12 bases between. The germline CDR1 and CDR2 sequences are SGHRS and YFSETQ. The DNA for the CDR3 is TGCGCCAGCACCTCGTTGGGGCCAGATACGCAGTATTTT. Translated, it gives CASTSLGPDTQYF.

This clonotype was seen many times. The genes are TRBV29-1 and TRBJ2-7; 10 bases line up with TRBD2. CDR1 and CDR2 (germline): SQVTM, ANQGSEA. V shed 4 bases and J 2 bases; nucleotides not matched to a gene: 5. The CDR3 is 14 residues long. In nucleotides, the CDR3 is TGCAGCGTTGGAGGACTAGCGGAGGCCTACGAGCAGTACTTC. This sequence encodes CSVGGLAEAYEQYF.

This clonotype occurred many times. J is TRBJ2-5 and V is TRBV9, with D maybe TRBD1 (6 bases). The germline V gene encodes CDR1 SGDLS and CDR2 YYNGEE. The germline V and J ends were trimmed by 3 bases and 1 base, with 16 bases remaining between them. This CDR3 comprises 16 residues. The CDR3 here is CASSAQTGLSQETQYF. CDR3 sequence (DNA): TGTGCCAGCAGCGCCCAGACAGGTTTGAGCCAAGAGACCCAGTACTTC.

Many counts were recorded for this clonotype. This chain uses TRBV10-3 with TRBJ1-1; D is uncertain. The CDR3 consists of 12 residues. The V end lost 4 bases, the J end lost 2 bases, and 5 bases lay between the germline ends. Germline assignment: CDR1 ENHRY and CDR2 SYGVKD. CDR3 nucleotides: TGTGCCATCAGTGGACTCAACACTGAAGCTTTCTTT. Residues: CAISGLNTEAFF.

This clonotype was counted between two and nine times. The chain has TRBV29-1 and TRBJ2-1, with 14 bases lining up with TRBD2. The CDR3 consists of 15 residues. CDR1 is SQVTM, CDR2 ANQGSEA, per germline. The V gene end was trimmed by 6 bases and the J gene end by 7 bases; junction bases not matched to a gene: 8. The chain's CDR3 is CSVRTSGRFINEQFF. The CDR3 bases are TGCAGCGTGAGGACTAGCGGGAGGTTTATTAATGAGCAGTTCTTC.

This clonotype was picked up many times. The chain couples TRBV10-3 to TRBJ1-2, with 8 bases that match TRBD1. V trimming: 7 bases; J trimming: 4 bases; junction bases outside the gene matches: 11. The CDR3 totals 15 residues. Germline V gene sequence: CDR1 ENHRY, CDR2 SYGVKD. CDR3 in DNA: TGTGCCATCAAATCCGGGACAGGCAATTCCTATGGCTACACCTTC. Its protein is CAIKSGTGNSYGYTF.

V gene TRBV20-1 combines with J gene TRBJ2-1; 12 bases are shared with TRBD2. The trim removed 6 bases at V and 9 bases at J, leaving 9 bases unmatched. Germline CDR1 and CDR2: DFQATT and SNEGSKA (reference sequence). This CDR3 has 14 residues. For the CDR3, the DNA is TGCAGTGCCCTAGCGGGAGGGCCGTTTAGTGAGCAGTTCTTC. This sequence encodes CSALAGGPFSEQFF.

This clonotype was counted at least ten times. J is TRBJ2-1 and V is TRBV6-2 or TRBV6-3; 11 bases line up with TRBD2. CDR1 MNHEY and CDR2 SVGEGT come from the germline V gene. CDR3 length equals 13 residues. With V trimmed by 5 bases and J by 10 bases, 4 bases remained unmatched. The CDR3 nucleotides read TGTGCCAGCAGTCCTACTAGCGGGGGAGAGCAGTTCTTC. Its translation: CASSPTSGGEQFF.

In its sample, this clonotype was seen many times. V and J are TRBV12-3 or TRBV12-4 and TRBJ2-1; D uncertain. This CDR3 is 14 amino acids long. V was clipped by 1 base and J by 1 base, with 5 bases between them. The CDR3 loop reads CASSLVYSYNEQFF. The CDR3 coding sequence is TGTGCCAGCAGTTTAGTCTATTCCTACAATGAGCAGTTCTTC.

The chain employs TRBV20-1 and TRBJ2-5; D unclear. The CDR3 length is 12 residues. In germline, CDR1 is DFQATT, CDR2 SNEGSKA (reference sequence). The germline V and J ends were trimmed by 7 bases and 5 bases, with 14 bases remaining between them. CDR3 sequence reads: CSGRTGSETQYF. The CDR3 DNA reads TGCAGTGGGCGTACCGGTAGCGAGACCCAGTACTTC.

This clonotype appeared a few times. The J gene is TRBJ1-2, the V gene TRBV7-9, with D maybe TRBD1 (5 bases). The V and J ends lost 5 bases and 0 bases respectively, with 10 bases between them. This CDR3 contains 14 residues. In germline, CDR1 is SEHNR, CDR2 FQNEAQ (reference sequence). Here the CDR3 reads CASSAGPSNYGYTF. CDR3 DNA sequence: TGTGCCAGCAGCGCGGGACCTTCTAACTATGGCTACACCTTC.

This clonotype was recorded many times. This CDR3 is CASSYGSLAGGPDEQFF. CDR3 nucleotide sequence: TGTGCCAGCAGTTACGGGTCCCTAGCGGGAGGGCCGGATGAGCAGTTCTTC. The genes are TRBV6-5 and TRBJ2-1, with 12 bases lining up with TRBD2. In germline, CDR1 is MNHEY, CDR2 SVGAGI. The CDR3 runs 17 residues. V trimming: 2 bases; J trimming: 8 bases; junction bases outside the gene matches: 10.

This clonotype was recorded at least ten times. V gene TRBV28 combines with J gene TRBJ2-3; the D gene is possibly TRBD2 (6 bases). Trimming took 2 bases from V and 0 from J, leaving 12 bases between them. Germline lookup yields CDR1 MDHEN and CDR2 SYDVKM. CDR3 length: 16 residues. The CDR3 sequence: CASSLRASASTDTQYF. The CDR3 DNA reads as TGTGCCAGCAGTTTACGAGCTAGCGCAAGCACAGATACGCAGTATTTT.

The table lists this clonotype with a count of one. The gene calls are TRBV7-8 and TRBJ2-5, with a possible D match to TRBD2 (6 bases). Trimming left V 2 bases short and J 2 bases short, with 15 bases between. The CDR3 consists of 16 residues. CDR1 and CDR2 from the germline V gene are SGHVS and FQNEAQ. The CDR3 reads CASSLWREALQETQYF. The CDR3 DNA follows: TGTGCCAGCAGCTTATGGAGGGAGGCCTTACAAGAGACCCAGTACTTC.

This clonotype was seen repeatedly, ten times or more. The rearrangement joins TRBV29-1 to TRBJ2-5; D is ambiguous. CDR3 length: 10 residues. The V end was cut by 3 bases, the J end by 5 bases, with 4 bases between. The germline CDR1 and CDR2 sequences are SQVTM and ANQGSEA. The CDR3 loop reads CSVEAETQYF. CDR3 bases: TGCAGCGTTGAGGCCGAGACCCAGTACTTC.

This clonotype was seen at least ten times. The chain is built from TRBV12-3 or TRBV12-4 and TRBJ1-1, with D uncertain. Between the trimmed V and J ends, which lost 7 bases and 11 bases, there was a span of 14 bases. The CDR3 length is 11 residues. The CDR3 sequence: CASMTDFRAFF. The CDR3 nucleotides read TGTGCCAGCATGACCGATTTCCGGGCTTTCTTT.

The table lists this clonotype with many counts. The J gene is TRBJ2-5, the V gene TRBV20-1; D not resolved. Germline lookup yields CDR1 DFQATT and CDR2 SNEGSKA (reference sequence). There are 12 residues in the CDR3. V gave up 6 bases and J gave up 3 bases, with 11 bases separating them. CDR3 nucleotides: TGCAGTGCCGGTCTCAAGGAAGAGACCCAGTACTTC. This encodes CSAGLKEETQYF.

This chain links TRBV25-1 with TRBJ1-2; D is unclear. Germline assignment: CDR1 MGHDK and CDR2 SYGVNS. The CDR3 loop spans 14 amino acids. V was cut by 1 base and J by 5 bases, with 11 bases left in between. The DNA for the CDR3 is TGTGCCAGCAGTGAATCTCTTAGAGGGTATGGCTACACCTTC. It translates to CASSESLRGYGYTF.

There are a few counts of this clonotype. A much larger clone differs from this one at a single base, so this may be a read error. The rearrangement joins TRBV6-2 or TRBV6-3 to TRBJ2-1; no clear D. V gave up 0 bases and J gave up 10 bases, with 4 bases separating them. The germline V gene has CDR1 MNHEY and CDR2 SVGEGT. The CDR3 has 11 amino acids. CDR3 residues: CASSYSKEQFF. Written as DNA, the CDR3 is TGTGCCAGCAGTTACTCCAAGGAGCAGTTCTTC.

This clonotype was recorded at least ten times. V usage is TRBV4-2 and J usage is TRBJ1-2, with D uncertain. V lost 4 bases and J 0 bases, leaving 12 bases between the germline ends. Germline CDR1 is LGHNA and CDR2 is YNFKEQ. The CDR3 extends over 15 amino acids. The CDR3 loop is CASSPKRDTNYGYTF. DNA of the CDR3: TGTGCCAGCAGCCCAAAACGAGACACTAACTATGGCTACACCTTC.

In this sample, this clonotype turned up many times. The V gene is TRBV9, the J gene TRBJ2-1; tentatively, D is TRBD1 or TRBD2 (5 bases each). Germline V gene lookup returns CDR1 SGDLS and CDR2 YYNGEE. V was pared by 2 bases and J by 6 bases, with 15 bases between. The CDR3 is 15 residues long. The CDR3, as DNA: TGTGCCAGCAGCGTTTACGGGACCGTACTCAATGAGCAGTTCTTC. Amino acid sequence: CASSVYGTVLNEQFF. The variable domain in full, with the rest retrieved from reference TRBV9 and TRBJ2-1, is DSGVTQTPKHLITATGQRVTLRCSPRSGDLSVYWYQQSLDQGLQFLIQYYNGEERAKGNILERFSAQQFPDLHSELNLSSLELGDSALYFCASSVYGTVLNEQFFGPGTRLTVL.